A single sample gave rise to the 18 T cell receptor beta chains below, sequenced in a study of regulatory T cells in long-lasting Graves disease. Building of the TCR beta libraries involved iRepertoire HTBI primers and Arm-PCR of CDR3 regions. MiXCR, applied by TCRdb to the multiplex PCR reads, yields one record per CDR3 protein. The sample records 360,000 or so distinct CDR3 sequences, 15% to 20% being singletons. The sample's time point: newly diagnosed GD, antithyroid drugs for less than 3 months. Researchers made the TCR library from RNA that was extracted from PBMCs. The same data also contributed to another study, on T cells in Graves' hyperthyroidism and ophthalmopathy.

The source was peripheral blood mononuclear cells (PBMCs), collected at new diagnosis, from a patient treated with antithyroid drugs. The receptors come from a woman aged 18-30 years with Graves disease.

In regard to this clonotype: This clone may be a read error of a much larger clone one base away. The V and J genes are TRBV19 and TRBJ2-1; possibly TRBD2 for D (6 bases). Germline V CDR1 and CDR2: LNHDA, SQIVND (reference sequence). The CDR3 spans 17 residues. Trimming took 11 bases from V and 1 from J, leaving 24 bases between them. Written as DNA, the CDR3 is TGTGCCCGCTCCGGGACTGGCGGCAGAGGGTCCTACAATGAGCAGTTCTTC. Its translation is CARSGTGGRGSYNEQFF.

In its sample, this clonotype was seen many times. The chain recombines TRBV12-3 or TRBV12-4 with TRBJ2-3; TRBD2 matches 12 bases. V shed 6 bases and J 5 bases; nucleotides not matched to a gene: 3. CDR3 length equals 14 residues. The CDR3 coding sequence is TGTGCCAGCAGCGGACTAGCGGGACTAGATACGCAGTATTTT. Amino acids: CASSGLAGLDTQYF.

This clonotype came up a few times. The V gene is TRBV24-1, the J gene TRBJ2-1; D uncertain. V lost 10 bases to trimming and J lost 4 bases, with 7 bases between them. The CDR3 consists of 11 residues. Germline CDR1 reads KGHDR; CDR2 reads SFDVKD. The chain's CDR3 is CATTQYNEQFF. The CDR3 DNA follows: TGTGCCACGACACAGTACAATGAGCAGTTCTTC.

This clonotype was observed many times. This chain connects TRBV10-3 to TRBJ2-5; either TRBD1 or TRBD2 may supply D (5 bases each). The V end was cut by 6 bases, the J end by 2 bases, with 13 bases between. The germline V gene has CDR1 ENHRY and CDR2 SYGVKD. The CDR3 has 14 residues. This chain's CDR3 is CAIRSGRQQETQYF. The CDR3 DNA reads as TGTGCCATCAGATCGGGACGTCAGCAAGAGACCCAGTACTTC.

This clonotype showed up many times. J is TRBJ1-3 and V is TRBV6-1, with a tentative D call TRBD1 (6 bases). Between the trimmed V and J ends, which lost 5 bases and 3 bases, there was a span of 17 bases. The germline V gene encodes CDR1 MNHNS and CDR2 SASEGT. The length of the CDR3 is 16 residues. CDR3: CASSKQGIEFGNTIYF. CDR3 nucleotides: TGTGCCAGCAGTAAACAGGGTATCGAATTTGGAAACACCATATATTTT.

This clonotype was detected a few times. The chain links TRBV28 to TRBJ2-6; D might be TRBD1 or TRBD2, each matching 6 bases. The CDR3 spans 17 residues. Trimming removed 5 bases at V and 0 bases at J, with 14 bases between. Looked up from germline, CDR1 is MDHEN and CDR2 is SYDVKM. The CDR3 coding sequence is TGTGCCAGCAGTGTCGTCGGGGGCGTCTCTGGGGCCAACGTCCTGACTTTC. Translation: CASSVVGGVSGANVLTF.

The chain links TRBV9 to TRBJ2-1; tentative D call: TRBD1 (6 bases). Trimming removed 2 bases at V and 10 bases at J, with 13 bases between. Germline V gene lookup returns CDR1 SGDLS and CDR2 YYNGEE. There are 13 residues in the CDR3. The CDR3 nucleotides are TGTGCCAGCAGCGTCTCCCCCACAGGGGAGCAGTTCTTC. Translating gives CASSVSPTGEQFF.

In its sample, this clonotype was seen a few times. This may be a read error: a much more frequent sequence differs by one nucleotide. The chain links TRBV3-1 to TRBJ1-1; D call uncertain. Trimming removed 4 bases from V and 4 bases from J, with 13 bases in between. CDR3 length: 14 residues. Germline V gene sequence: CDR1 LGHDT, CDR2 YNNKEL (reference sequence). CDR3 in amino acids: CASSRVGLGTEAFF. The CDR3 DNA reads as TGTGCCAGCAGCCGAGTGGGGTTGGGCACTGAAGCTTTCTTT. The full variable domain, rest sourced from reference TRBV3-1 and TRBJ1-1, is DTAVSQTPKYLVTQMGNDKSIKCEQNLGHDTMYWYKQDSKKFLKIMFSYNNKELIINETVPNRFSPKSPDKAHLNLHINSLELGDSAVYFCASSRVGLGTEAFFGQGTRLTVV.

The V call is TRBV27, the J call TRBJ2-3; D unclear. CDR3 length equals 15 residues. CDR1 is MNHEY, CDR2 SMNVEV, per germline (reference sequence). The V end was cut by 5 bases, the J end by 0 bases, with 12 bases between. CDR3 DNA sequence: TGTGCCAGCAGTCACGTGACTGGAAGCACAGATACGCAGTATTTT. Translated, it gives CASSHVTGSTDTQYF.

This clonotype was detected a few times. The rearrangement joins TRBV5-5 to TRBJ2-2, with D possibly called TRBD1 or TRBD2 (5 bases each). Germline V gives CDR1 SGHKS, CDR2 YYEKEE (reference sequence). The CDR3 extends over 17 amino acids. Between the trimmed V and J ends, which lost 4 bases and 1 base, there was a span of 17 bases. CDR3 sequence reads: CASSPAPGQLNTGELFF. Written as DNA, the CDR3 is TGTGCCAGCAGCCCCGCCCCGGGGCAGCTGAACACCGGGGAGCTGTTTTTT.

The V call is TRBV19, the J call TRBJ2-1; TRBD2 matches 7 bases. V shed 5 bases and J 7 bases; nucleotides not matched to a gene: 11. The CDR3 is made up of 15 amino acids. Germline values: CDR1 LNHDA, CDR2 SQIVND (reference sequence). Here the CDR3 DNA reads TGTGCCAGTAGTTATTGGGGGGGGATGAGAAATGAGCAGTTCTTC. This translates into CASSYWGGMRNEQFF. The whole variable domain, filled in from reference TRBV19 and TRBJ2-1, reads DGGITQSPKYLFRKEGQNVTLSCEQNLNHDAMYWYRQDPGQGLRLIYYSQIVNDFQKGDIAEGYSVSREKKESFPLTVTSAQKNPTAFYLCASSYWGGMRNEQFFGPGTRLTVL.

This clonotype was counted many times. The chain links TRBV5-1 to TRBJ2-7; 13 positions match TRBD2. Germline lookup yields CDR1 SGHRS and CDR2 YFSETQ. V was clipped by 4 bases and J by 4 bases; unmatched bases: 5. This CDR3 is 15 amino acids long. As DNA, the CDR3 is TGCGCCAGCAGCCCGGGGACTAGCGGGGAGTACGAGCAGTACTTC. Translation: CASSPGTSGEYEQYF.

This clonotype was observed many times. The CDR3 nucleotides read TGTGCCAGCAGCCAAGCCGGGACAGATACGCAGTATTTT. Amino acid sequence: CASSQAGTDTQYF. V usage is TRBV3-1 and J usage is TRBJ2-3; D not certain. The ends were cut back, 1 base at V and 3 bases at J, with 5 bases in the middle. Germline V lookup: CDR1 LGHDT, CDR2 YNNKEL (reference sequence). The CDR3 spans 13 residues.

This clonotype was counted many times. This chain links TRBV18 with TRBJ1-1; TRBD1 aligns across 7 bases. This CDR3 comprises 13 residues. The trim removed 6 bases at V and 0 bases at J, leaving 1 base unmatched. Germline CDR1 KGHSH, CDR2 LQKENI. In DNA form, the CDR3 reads TGTGCCAGCTCGGGACAGATGAACACTGAAGCTTTCTTT. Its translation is CASSGQMNTEAFF.

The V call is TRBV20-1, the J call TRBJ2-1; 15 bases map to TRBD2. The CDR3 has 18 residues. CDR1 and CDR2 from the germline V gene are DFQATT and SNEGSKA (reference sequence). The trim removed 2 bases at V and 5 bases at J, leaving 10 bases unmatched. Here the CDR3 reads CSARPRTSGRGQNNEQFF. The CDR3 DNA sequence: TGCAGTGCTAGACCCCGGACTAGCGGGAGGGGCCAAAACAATGAGCAGTTCTTC.

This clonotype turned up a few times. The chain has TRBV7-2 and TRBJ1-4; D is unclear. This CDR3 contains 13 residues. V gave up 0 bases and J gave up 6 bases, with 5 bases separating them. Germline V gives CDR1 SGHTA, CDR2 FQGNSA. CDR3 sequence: CASSLAGYEKLFF. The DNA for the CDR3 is TGTGCCAGCAGCTTAGCGGGGTATGAAAAACTGTTTTTT.

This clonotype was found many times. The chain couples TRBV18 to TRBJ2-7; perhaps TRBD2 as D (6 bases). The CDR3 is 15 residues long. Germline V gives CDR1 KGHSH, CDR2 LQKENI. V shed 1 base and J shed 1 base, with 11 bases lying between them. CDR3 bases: TGTGCCAGCTCACCACTTCCTAGCGCATCCTACGAGCAGTACTTC. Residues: CASSPLPSASYEQYF.

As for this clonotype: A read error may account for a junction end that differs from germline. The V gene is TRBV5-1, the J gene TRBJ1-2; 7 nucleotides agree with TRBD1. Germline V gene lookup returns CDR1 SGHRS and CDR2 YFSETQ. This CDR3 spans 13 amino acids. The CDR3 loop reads CASSLQGNYGYAF. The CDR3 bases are TGCGCCAGCAGCTTACAGGGGAACTATGGCTACGCCTTC.